The present TCR beta chain was sequenced within a study of blood T cell repertoires in COVID-19. For the study at large: PBMCs, B-cell-depleted T cells, or T cells were the source of the cDNA or gDNA that made up the material.

This CDR3 region has 15 residues. Sequencing was performed with immunoSEQ multiplex PCR; in TCRdb, only in-frame clones are kept and a portion is missing. The sample has some 70,000 clones, 85% to 90% seen once; the top ten hold under 3%. The V call is TRBV21-1, the J call TRBJ1-1; the DNA was not compared with TRBD1, the D call given in the table. TRBV21-1 is assigned pseudogene status. The sample was peripheral blood. This clonotype originated in a man in his fifties or sixties with acute or convalescent COVID-19. The CDR3 coding sequence is TGTGCCAGCAGCAAAGGTCACTCAAAGGGGTTTGAAGCTTTCTTT. It encodes CASSKGHSKGFEAFF.